This T cell receptor (beta chain) was captured by sequencing in a study of beta chain features in type 1 diabetes. General observations from the study: Short templates might get an advantage during PCR, and this would be equal in patients and controls.

A remark on this clone: Its specificity is unknown.

All of the isolated RNA was reverse transcribed, so expressed TCRB transcripts were sequenced. TCRdb keeps only in-frame clones here, not all; method: immunoSEQ multiplex PCR. The table records about half a million clones, about an eighth of them present only once. V lost 5 bases to trimming and J lost 1 base, with 15 bases between them. Per germline, CDR1 SGHTA and CDR2 FQGNSA. CDR3 length equals 15 residues. Input material: naive CD4+ T cells from blood. This sequence joins TRBV7-2 and TRBJ2-7; perhaps TRBD2 as D (5 bases). This TCR was sampled from a woman in her late teens or twenties in good health. The CDR3 here is CASSQTPGRSYEQYF. The CDR3 DNA reads as TGTGCCAGCAGCCAAACGCCTGGGAGATCCTACGAGCAGTACTTC.